The rows below give T cell receptor beta chains drawn from one sample of a study of blood T cell repertoires in COVID-19. Sequenced by immunoSEQ multiplex PCR; TCRdb stores in-frame clones only, minus some. The sample includes 130,000 to 150,000 clones, around four fifths of them seen just once. The sequenced material came from PBMCs or T cells enriched from blood (not recorded which). The receptors here all came from a woman in her 40s who had recovered from COVID-19. CDR3s include the opening cysteine and the closing phenylalanine or tryptophan. D genes are given only for firm matches. Some rows have no size entry. The others give once, few or many, or a class for an expanded clone.

D gene	clone size	V gene	J gene	CDR3 DNA	CDR3 protein
-	-	TRBV11-2	TRBJ2-5	TGTGCCAGCAGCTGGAACGGGGGACAAGAGACCCAGTACTTC	CASSWNGGQETQYF
TRBD1	once	TRBV25-1	TRBJ2-5	TGTGCCAGCAGTGAATTGGGGGCAGGGGGAGTGGAGACCCAGTACTTC	CASSELGAGGVETQYF
TRBD1	-	TRBV5-1	TRBJ1-3	TGCGCCAGCAGCTTGGCAGGGGGCGGTGGAAACACCATATATTTT	CASSLAGGGGNTIYF
-	-	TRBV9	TRBJ2-5	TGTGCCAGCAGCGTTACAGGGAACCAAGAGACCCAGTACTTC	CASSVTGNQETQYF
TRBD2	few	TRBV5-8	TRBJ2-1	TGTGCCAGCAGCTTGGGGGCTTTAGCGGGAGGCGATGAGCAGTTCTTC	CASSLGALAGGDEQFF
TRBD2	-	TRBV5-5	TRBJ2-7	TGTGCCAGCAGCTTCGCGGGAGGGCCTTACGAGCAGTACTTC	CASSFAGGPYEQYF
TRBD2	-	TRBV9	TRBJ2-3	TGTGCCAGCAGCGTGTCGGGACTAGGTAGAGATACGCAGTATTTT	CASSVSGLGRDTQYF
-	-	TRBV3-1/TRBV3-2	TRBJ2-5	TGTGCCAGCAAACTAGGCCTGGGCAGTCAGTACTTC	CASKLGLGSQYF
-	few	TRBV5-1	TRBJ2-7	TGCGCCAGCAGCTTCTCTGGGACGGGAGACTACGAGCAGTACTTC	CASSFSGTGDYEQYF
-	-	TRBV2	TRBJ1-2	TGTGCCAGCAGCGAAGACAGTATTAGTGGCTACACCTTC	CASSEDSISGYTF
-	medium-sized	TRBV5-1	TRBJ2-7	TGCGCCAGCAGCTTGGACGGTAGATCCTACGAGCAGTACTTC	CASSLDGRSYEQYF
-	-	TRBV7-8	TRBJ1-1	TGTGCCAGCAGCTTAACGGGGTACGGTGAAGCTTTCTTT	CASSLTGYGEAFF
TRBD1	-	TRBV9	TRBJ1-2	TGTGCCAGCAGCCCGCGGGACAGGGACTATAGGGCTGGCTACACCTTC	CASSPRDRDYRAGYTF
TRBD1	-	TRBV5-1	TRBJ1-1	TGCGCCAGCAGGGAGGGACAGGGCCTAACTGAAGCTTTCTTT	CASREGQGLTEAFF
-	-	TRBV12-3/TRBV12-4	TRBJ1-4	TGTGCCATATTTTCAACTAATGAAAAACTGTTTTTT	CAIFSTNEKLFF
-	-	TRBV27	TRBJ1-4	TGTGCCAGCAGTTTAAGCCCAGGGACATTTGCAACTAATGAAAAACTGTTTTTT	CASSLSPGTFATNEKLFF
TRBD2	-	TRBV6-6	TRBJ2-3	TGTGCCGGTCGACTAGCGGGACGAGACACAGATACGCAGTATTTT	CAGRLAGRDTDTQYF
TRBD1	-	TRBV30	TRBJ1-4	TGTGCCTGGAGTAGGCGAACAGGGGTCGGTGAAAAACTGTTTTTT	CAWSRRTGVGEKLFF
TRBD2	-	TRBV19	TRBJ2-1	TGTGCCAGTAGTCCTGGACTAGCTACTGAGCAGTTCTTC	CASSPGLATEQFF
-	few	TRBV9	TRBJ1-2	TGTGCCAGCAGCGTAGGCGAGGGGGTTGGCTACACCTTC	CASSVGEGVGYTF
-	-	TRBV6-2/TRBV6-3	TRBJ2-7	TGTGCCAGCAGTTGGAGTTACTCCTACGAGCAGTACTTC	CASSWSYSYEQYF
-	-	TRBV10-3	TRBJ2-1	TGTGCCATCAGTCAGGGGGAGGCGAATGAGCAGTTCTTC	CAISQGEANEQFF
TRBD2	-	TRBV19	TRBJ2-2	TGTGCCAGTAGTCTGGGACTAGCGGGGAACACCGGGGAGCTGTTTTTT	CASSLGLAGNTGELFF
-	-	TRBV10-2	TRBJ2-1	TGCGCCAGCATGGGTCCGCCCAGCGGTGAGCAGTTCTTC	CASMGPPSGEQFF
-	-	TRBV7-9	TRBJ1-1	TGTGCCAGCAGCTTATATCGGACACCGAACACTGAAGCTTTCTTT	CASSLYRTPNTEAFF
-	-	TRBV19	TRBJ2-7	TGTGCCAGTAGTATAGCGGGGGTGAACGAGCAGTACTTC	CASSIAGVNEQYF
-	-	TRBV13	TRBJ2-5	TGTGCCAGCAGCTTAGGACCCCTGGGAGGAGAGACCCAGTACTTC	CASSLGPLGGETQYF
-	-	TRBV5-4	TRBJ2-7	TGTGCCAGCAGCTTGGGGCGGGAAGAGCAGTACTTC	CASSLGREEQYF
TRBD2	once	TRBV6-2/TRBV6-3	TRBJ2-2	TGTGCCAGCAACCCGGCTGGAAGGGGAGGGACCGGGGAGCTGTTTTTT	CASNPAGRGGTGELFF
TRBD1	-	TRBV27	TRBJ2-3	TGTGCCAGCAGTGAGGGACAGAACACAGATACGCAGTATTTT	CASSEGQNTDTQYF
TRBD1	-	TRBV10-1	TRBJ2-2	TGCGCCAGCAGTGATCGAGGGACAGGGATGTGGAGAACCGGGGAGCTGTTTTTT	CASSDRGTGMWRTGELFF
-	-	TRBV15	TRBJ1-1	TGTGCCACCAGCAGAGATCGCGGCATCGGCTCTGAAGCTTTCTTT	CATSRDRGIGSEAFF
-	few	TRBV5-1	TRBJ1-1	TGCGCCAGCAACAAGGACACGCGACCCAAACTGACCACTGAAGCTTTCTTT	CASNKDTRPKLTTEAFF
TRBD2	-	TRBV20-1	TRBJ2-3	TGCAGTGCTAGTTCGGCGGGAGGCAACACAGATACGCAGTATTTT	CSASSAGGNTDTQYF
-	once	TRBV29-1	TRBJ2-3	TGCAGCGTACCTAGAGGAGGCGATACGCAGTATTTT	CSVPRGGDTQYF
-	-	TRBV5-8	TRBJ2-7	TGTGCCAGCAGCGAATACAGTAACCCTTACGAGCAGTACTTC	CASSEYSNPYEQYF
-	-	TRBV7-8	TRBJ1-2	TGTGCCAGCAGCTCGCGTAGAGGGACTAACTATGGCTACACCTTC	CASSSRRGTNYGYTF
-	many	TRBV30	TRBJ2-2	TGTGCCTGGAGTGCTATATTCGGGGAGCTGTTTTTT	CAWSAIFGELFF
TRBD2	-	TRBV9	TRBJ2-3	TGTGCCAGCAGCGGAGGGACTAGCGGGATGGCAGATACGCAGTATTTT	CASSGGTSGMADTQYF
-	-	TRBV3-1/TRBV3-2	TRBJ2-5	TGTGCCAGCAGCCAAGATGGGCAGGGGCGAGAGACCCAGTACTTC	CASSQDGQGRETQYF
-	-	TRBV5-1	TRBJ1-4	TGCGCCAGCAGCTTCCGGGACACGGCAACTAATGAAAAACTGTTTTTT	CASSFRDTATNEKLFF
TRBD1	-	TRBV30	TRBJ1-2	TGTGCCTGGAGACAGGACAGGCTTTACTATGGCTACACCTTC	CAWRQDRLYYGYTF
TRBD1	-	TRBV30	TRBJ1-6	TGTGCCTCCACCGGGACAGACGGGCCACCCCTCCACTTT	CASTGTDGPPLHF
TRBD2	-	TRBV27	TRBJ2-1	TGTGCCAGCAGTTTGGAGGCGGGAGTAAGCTACAATGAGCAGTTCTTC	CASSLEAGVSYNEQFF
-	-	TRBV4-1	TRBJ1-1	TGCGCCAGCAGCCCAAAGCACCCGGGGATGGGAGCTTTCTTT	CASSPKHPGMGAFF